Described below is a single TCR beta chain sequence and its context. The antigen remains undetermined. The entry originates in a study of CD4 T cells in relation to SARS-CoV-2 and coronaviruses. Study in general: TCR beta CDR3s were sequenced after 10-day antigen culture of PBMCs.

Generated by immunoSEQ multiplex PCR, the TCRdb table keeps only in-frame clones and is missing some. The data hold around 40,000 clones, with over 70% observed a single time. Overall study results and limits: Crossreactivity was assessed only for spike protein, not other viral proteins.

Sorted naive or memory CD4+ cells met CEF peptides for over 9 days. CDR3 length equals 15 residues. The germline V and J ends were trimmed by 0 bases and 6 bases, with 12 bases remaining between them. CDR1 and CDR2 (germline): SGHRS, YFSETQ. The sequence derives from an adult with COVID-19. The sequenced material came from naive CD4+ T cells from PBMCs, cultured in vitro. As for subset: naive CD4+ T cells isolated by negative enrichment. V and J are TRBV5-1 and TRBJ1-4; D may be TRBD1 (5 bases). The CDR3 DNA reads TGCGCCAGCAGCTTGGAAAGGGGCGGGGATGAAAAACTGTTTTTT. It codes for CASSLERGGDEKLFF.